The next 3 T cell receptor beta chains were all read from a single sample in a study of regulatory T cells in long-lasting Graves disease. CDR3-region Arm-PCR and iRepertoire HTBI primers produced the TCR beta libraries. TCRdb reprocessed the multiplex PCR reads via MiXCR and lists one record per CDR3 protein. The sample includes fewer than 450,000 distinct CDR3 sequences, 15% of them seen just once. Indicated time point: newly diagnosed GD, antithyroid drugs for less than 3 months. The TCR library was prepared using RNA isolated from PBMCs. The data also belong to a second study, concerning T cells in Graves' hyperthyroidism and ophthalmopathy.

This specimen was peripheral blood mononuclear cells (PBMCs), taken at new diagnosis, from a patient treated with antithyroid drugs. The receptors stem from a woman aged 40 to 49 with Graves disease.

A remark on this clonotype: This may stem from a read error, because a much larger clone lies one nucleotide away. The chain has TRBV7-8 and TRBJ1-5, with D perhaps matching TRBD1 (5 bases). CDR1 is SGHVS and CDR2 is FQNEAQ in the germline V gene. The CDR3 covers 16 residues. CDR3: CASSLVLGESNQLQHF. In DNA form, the CDR3 reads TGTGCCAGCAGCTTAGTGTTGGGGGAGAGCAATCAGCTCCAGCATTTT.

This clonotype was seen only once. A read error likely explains this, since a far larger clone differs by one base. This chain connects TRBV27 to TRBJ2-7; D is possibly TRBD2 (6 bases). This CDR3 spans 14 amino acids. In germline, CDR1 is MNHEY, CDR2 SMNVEV (reference sequence). The chain's CDR3 is CAGSTPGRSYEQYF. CDR3 sequence (DNA): TGTGCCGGCAGTACCCCGGGGAGGTCCTACGAGCAGTACTTC.

In its sample, this clonotype was seen many times. The chain has TRBV28 and TRBJ2-7, with 7 bases aligning to TRBD1. CDR1 is MDHEN and CDR2 is SYDVKM in the germline V gene. J gave up 2 bases and V 5 bases, and 6 bases lay outside the gene matches. This CDR3 is built from 14 residues. The CDR3 DNA reads as TGTGCCAGCAGTGGAGACACAGGGGCCTACGAGCAGTACTTC. This encodes CASSGDTGAYEQYF.